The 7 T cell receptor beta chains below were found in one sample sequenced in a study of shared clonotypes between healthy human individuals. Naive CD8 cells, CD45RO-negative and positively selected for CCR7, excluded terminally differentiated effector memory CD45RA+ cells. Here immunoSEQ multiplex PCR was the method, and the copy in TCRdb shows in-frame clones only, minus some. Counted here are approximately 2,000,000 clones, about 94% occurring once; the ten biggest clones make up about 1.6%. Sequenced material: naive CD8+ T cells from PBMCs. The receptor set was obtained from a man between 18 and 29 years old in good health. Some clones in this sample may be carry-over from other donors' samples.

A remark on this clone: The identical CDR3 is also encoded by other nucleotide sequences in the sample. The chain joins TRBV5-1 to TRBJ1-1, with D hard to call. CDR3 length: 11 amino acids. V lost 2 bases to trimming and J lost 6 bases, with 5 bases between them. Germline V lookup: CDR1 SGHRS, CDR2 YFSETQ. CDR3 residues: CASSLGPEAFF. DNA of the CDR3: TGCGCCAGCAGCTTAGGCCCTGAAGCTTTCTTT.

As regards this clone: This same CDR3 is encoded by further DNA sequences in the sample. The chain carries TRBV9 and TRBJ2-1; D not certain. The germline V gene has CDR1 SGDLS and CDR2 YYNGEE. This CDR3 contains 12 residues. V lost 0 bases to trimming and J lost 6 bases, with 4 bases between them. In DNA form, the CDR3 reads TGTGCCAGCAGCGTAGTAGCCAATGAGCAGTTCTTC. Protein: CASSVVANEQFF.

The CDR3 spells CARVLTKNIQYF. The CDR3 DNA follows: TGTGCCAGAGTTTTAACCAAAAACATTCAGTACTTC. The V gene is TRBV28, the J gene TRBJ2-4; D gene uncertain. Per germline, CDR1 MDHEN and CDR2 SYDVKM. Deletions cut 9 bases from V and 2 bases from J, with 8 bases between. CDR3 length: 12 residues.

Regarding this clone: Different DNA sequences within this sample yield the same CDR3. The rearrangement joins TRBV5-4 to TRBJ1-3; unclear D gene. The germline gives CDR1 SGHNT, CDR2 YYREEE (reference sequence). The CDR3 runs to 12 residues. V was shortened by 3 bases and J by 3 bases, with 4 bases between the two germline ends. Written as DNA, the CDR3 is TGTGCCAGCAGCTCCGGTGGAAACACCATATATTTT. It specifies CASSSGGNTIYF. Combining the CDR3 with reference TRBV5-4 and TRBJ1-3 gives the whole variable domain ETGVTQSPTHLIKTRGQQVTLRCSSQSGHNTVSWYQQALGQGPQFIFQYYREEENGRGNFPPRFSGLQFPNYSSELNVNALELDDSALYLCASSSGGNTIYFGEGSWLTVV.

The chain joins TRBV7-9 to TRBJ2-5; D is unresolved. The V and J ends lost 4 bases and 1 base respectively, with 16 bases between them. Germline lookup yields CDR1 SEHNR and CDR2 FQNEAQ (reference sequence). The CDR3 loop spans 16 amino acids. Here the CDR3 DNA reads TGTGCCAGCAGCTCCCGAGGAGCGCTAAGCCAAGAGACCCAGTACTTC. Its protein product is CASSSRGALSQETQYF.

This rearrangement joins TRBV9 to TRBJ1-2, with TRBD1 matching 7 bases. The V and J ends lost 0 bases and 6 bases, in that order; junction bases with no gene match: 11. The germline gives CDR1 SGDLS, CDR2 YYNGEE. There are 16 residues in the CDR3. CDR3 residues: CASSVATTGADNGYTF. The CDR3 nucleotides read TGTGCCAGCAGCGTAGCTACTACAGGGGCTGACAATGGCTACACCTTC.

Here the CDR3 DNA reads TGTGCCAGCAGCCGCTCTGAGGGGGCTGAAGCTTTCTTT. Translating it yields CASSRSEGAEAFF. The chain is built from TRBV6-5 and TRBJ1-1, with a tentative D call TRBD1 (6 bases). This CDR3 has 13 residues. CDR1 and CDR2 from the germline V gene are MNHEY and SVGAGI. The ends were cut back, 6 bases at V and 6 bases at J, with 14 bases in the middle.